This TCR beta chain was identified in a study of T cells in Graves' hyperthyroidism and ophthalmopathy. Ophthalmopathy in the patients scored at least 3 on Clinical Activity Score and at least 4 on NOSPECS grade, lasting under 3 months. The CDR3 sequence is 18 residues long. V dropped 5 bases and J dropped 5; count of bases not matched to a gene: 15. Per germline, CDR1 SGHVS and CDR2 FNYEAQ. There were TCR beta CDR3 regions amplified from RNA transcripts. In the first-round RT-PCR of the TCR CDR3, the HTBI primer set was used. TCRdb re-called the multiplex PCR reads with MiXCR, one entry per CDR3 protein. Among 490,000 or so distinct CDR3 sequences listed, about 16% were seen once.

The TCR comes from a woman under 40 with Graves' ophthalmopathy. Material for sequencing was blood. The rearrangement joins TRBV7-6 to TRBJ2-7, with 13 positions matching TRBD2. The CDR3 coding sequence is TGTGCCAGCAGCGAATTTGCCTGGGGACTAGCGGGACTCGACGAGCAGTACTTC. This encodes CASSEFAWGLAGLDEQYF. The complete variable domain, with remaining parts taken from reference TRBV7-6 and TRBJ2-7, reads GAGVSQSPRYKVTKRGQDVALRCDPISGHVSLYWYRQALGQGPEFLTYFNYEAQQDKSGLPNDRFSAERPEGSISTLTIQRTEQRDSAMYRCASSEFAWGLAGLDEQYFGPGTRLTVT.